This TCR beta chain emerged from a study of blood T cell repertoires in COVID-19. On the study more broadly: From T cells, B-cell-depleted T cells, or PBMCs came the material, which was cDNA or gDNA.

The V segment lost 3 bases and the J segment 10 bases; nucleotides outside the gene matches: 3. CDR1 and CDR2 from the germline V gene are SGHVS and FQNEAQ. CDR3 length equals 12 residues. Authors' processing steps: How many nucleated cells were present was estimated from reference gene primer amplification. The repertoire was sequenced with immunoSEQ multiplex PCR; TCRdb's copy has only in-frame clones and lacks some. V, J and clone size are those of that table, while D and trimming were read from the DNA. The sample records approximately 120,000 clones, 85% to 90% being singletons. The chain links TRBV7-8 to TRBJ2-1; 7 bases agree with TRBD2. Sequenced: peripheral blood. This clonotype was sampled from a human donor in a cohort sampled during active COVID-19. CDR3 sequence: CASSFAAGEQFF. CDR3 coding DNA: TGTGCCAGCAGCTTCGCAGCGGGGGAGCAGTTCTTC.